The clone carrying this TCR beta chain appeared a single time. This entry comes from a study of blood T cell repertoires in COVID-19. Across the whole study: The study drew acute and convalescent COVID-19 samples from the United States, Italy and Spain. T cells, B-cell-depleted T cells, or PBMCs provided the cDNA or gDNA that served as material.

Per the germline V gene, CDR1 is MGHRA and CDR2 is YSYEKL. The CDR3 is 15 residues long. V lost 4 bases and J lost 3; bases outside the gene matches: 5. Methods used by the authors: Estimation of nucleated cell counts relied on the amplification of reference gene primers. Only in-frame clones appear in the TCRdb table, and some are missing; sequencing was by immunoSEQ multiplex PCR. Clone size and V and J calls were adopted from that table, with D and trimming inferred from the DNA. The table records 110,000 to 150,000 clones, about 88% of them present only once. Sequences were obtained from peripheral blood. The chain is built from TRBV4-1 and TRBJ1-5, with TRBD1 matching 8 bases. The clonotype originates from a human donor in a cohort sampled during active COVID-19. CDR3 protein: CASSPRTGNNQPQHF. In DNA form, the CDR3 reads TGCGCCAGCAGCCCCCGGACAGGGAACAATCAGCCCCAGCATTTT.